Listed below are T cell receptor beta chains from one sample, sequenced in a study of blood T cell repertoires in COVID-19. Sequenced by immunoSEQ multiplex PCR; TCRdb stores in-frame clones only, minus some. The sample lists approximately 170,000 clones; under 90% were seen once. The sequenced sample was peripheral blood. These receptors were taken from a woman aged 80 or over with acute or convalescent COVID-19. Both conserved end residues are part of each CDR3. A D gene is named only where the DNA matches it firmly. Part of the rows lack a size; the others show once, few, many or a class for expanded clones.

>TRBV5-1|TRBD2|TRBJ2-3|once
CASSRRTSRFQDTQYF
TGCGCCAGCAGCAGAAGGACTAGCCGCTTTCAAGATACGCAGTATTTT
>TRBV20-1|NA|TRBJ2-1|NA
CSARRVFEQFF
TGCAGTGCTAGACGAGTGTTTGAGCAGTTCTTC
>TRBV6-5|TRBD1|TRBJ2-7|NA
CASNGPGTGLYEQYF
TGTGCCAGCAATGGACCCGGGACAGGGCTCTACGAGCAGTACTTC
>TRBV6-2/TRBV6-3|NA|TRBJ1-2|NA
CASSFRTRLYGYTF
TGTGCCAGCAGTTTCCGAACTCGCCTCTATGGCTACACCTTC
>TRBV27|TRBD2|TRBJ2-7|NA
CASSLSSSSGRYEQYF
TGTGCCAGCAGTTTATCGTCGTCTAGCGGGAGGTACGAGCAGTACTTC
>TRBV7-6|NA|TRBJ2-3|NA
CASSPSISSTDTQYF
TGTGCCAGCAGCCCTAGCATATCTAGCACAGATACGCAGTATTTT
>TRBV6-6|NA|TRBJ2-7|NA
CASTERHPATYEQYF
TGTGCCAGCACCGAAAGACACCCCGCGACCTACGAGCAGTACTTC
>TRBV6-5|NA|TRBJ2-1|NA
CASSYSRGEVNEQFF
TGTGCCAGCAGTTACTCGAGAGGGGAGGTTAATGAGCAGTTCTTC
>TRBV5-1|NA|TRBJ2-7|NA
CASSAPGLPYEQYF
TGCGCCAGCAGCGCGCCGGGGTTACCCTACGAGCAGTACTTC
>TRBV7-3|NA|TRBJ2-2|NA
CASSPTNTGELFF
TGTGCCAGCAGCCCTACCAACACCGGGGAGCTGTTTTTT
>TRBV18|TRBD1|TRBJ1-4|NA
CASSLDRGEKLFF
TGTGCCAGCTCACTTGACAGGGGAGAAAAACTGTTTTTT
>TRBV5-4|TRBD2|TRBJ2-1|NA
CASSSGLADYNEQFF
TGTGCCAGCAGCTCGGGACTAGCGGATTACAATGAGCAGTTCTTC
>TRBV5-5|TRBD2|TRBJ2-5|NA
CASSLYPSGAQETQYF
TGTGCCAGCAGCTTGTATCCTAGCGGGGCGCAAGAGACCCAGTACTTC
>TRBV5-1|TRBD2|TRBJ2-1|few
CASSLDGLAVNNEQFF
TGCGCCAGCAGCTTGGATGGACTAGCGGTAAACAATGAGCAGTTCTTC
>TRBV7-9|TRBD1|TRBJ1-1|NA
CASSLLEGANTEAFF
TGTGCCAGCAGCTTACTCGAGGGGGCCAACACTGAAGCTTTCTTT
>TRBV29-1|NA|TRBJ2-3|NA
CSVAQGLFGTDTQYF
TGCAGCGTGGCACAGGGATTGTTCGGCACAGATACGCAGTATTTT
>TRBV4-3|NA|TRBJ2-2|NA
CASSQGIRGSGELFF
TGCGCCAGCAGCCAGGGCATCAGGGGCTCCGGGGAGCTGTTTTTT
>TRBV6-2/TRBV6-3|TRBD1|TRBJ2-7|NA
CASSYRGQGFEQYF
TGTGCCAGCAGTTACAGAGGACAGGGTTTCGAGCAGTACTTC
>TRBV5-6|NA|TRBJ1-4|NA
CASSREPGSRNEKLFF
TGTGCCAGCAGCCGGGAACCGGGGAGCCGGAATGAAAAACTGTTTTTT
>TRBV4-2|NA|TRBJ1-2|NA
CASSQVRQGVYYGYTF
TGTGCCAGCAGCCAAGTTCGGCAGGGTGTCTACTATGGCTACACCTTC
>TRBV11-2|NA|TRBJ2-1|NA
CASRSPWTSAYNEQFF
TGTGCCAGCAGGTCACCTTGGACATCGGCGTACAATGAGCAGTTCTTC
>TRBV27|NA|TRBJ1-1|NA
CASGASRGTEAFF
TGTGCCAGCGGAGCTTCTCGCGGGACTGAAGCTTTCTTT
>TRBV11-1|TRBD2|TRBJ2-3|NA
CASRAVSGGSTDTQYF
TGTGCCAGCAGGGCTGTGAGCGGGGGAAGCACAGATACGCAGTATTTT
>TRBV27|NA|TRBJ2-2|NA
CASRGSEYTGELFF
TGTGCCTCTCGAGGTAGCGAATACACCGGGGAGCTGTTTTTT
>TRBV6-6|NA|TRBJ1-1|NA
CASSQDGTLNTEAFF
TGTGCCAGCAGTCAGGACGGGACTCTGAACACTGAAGCTTTCTTT
>TRBV6-2/TRBV6-3|TRBD1|TRBJ1-1|NA
CASSPGQALVEAFF
TGTGCCAGCAGTCCGGGACAGGCTTTAGTTGAAGCTTTCTTT
>TRBV2|TRBD1|TRBJ1-6|NA
CASSTGQVNSPLHF
TGTGCCAGCAGCACGGGACAGGTTAATTCACCCCTCCACTTT
>TRBV9|NA|TRBJ1-4|NA
CASSGLQATNEKLFF
TGTGCCAGCAGCGGGTTACAGGCAACTAATGAAAAACTGTTTTTT
>TRBV21-1|NA|TRBJ2-6|NA
CASSPGQGVSGANVLTF
TGTGCCAGCAGCCCGGGACAGGGAGTCTCTGGGGCCAACGTCCTGACTTTC
>TRBV7-2|TRBD2|TRBJ2-1|NA
CASRWVGTRADEQFF
TGTGCCAGCAGGTGGGTGGGGACTAGGGCCGATGAGCAGTTCTTC
>TRBV7-2|NA|TRBJ2-3|NA
CASSLEARGGGRYF
TGTGCCAGCAGCTTAGAGGCTAGAGGGGGGGGGCGGTATTTT
>TRBV5-1|NA|TRBJ2-1|NA
CASSLEESSYNEQFF
TGCGCCAGCAGCTTGGAAGAGAGCTCCTACAATGAGCAGTTCTTC
>TRBV3-1/TRBV3-2|NA|TRBJ2-3|NA
CAAGVSTDTQYF
TGTGCCGCAGGGGTGAGCACAGATACGCAGTATTTT
>TRBV14|NA|TRBJ1-2|NA
CASSQGTAMPYGYTF
TGTGCCAGCAGCCAAGGTACCGCGATGCCCTATGGCTACACCTTC
>TRBV7-3|TRBD2|TRBJ2-1|NA
CASSLEAGVYNEQFF
TGTGCCAGCAGCTTAGAGGCGGGGGTCTACAATGAGCAGTTCTTC
>TRBV5-6|TRBD1|TRBJ1-2|NA
CASSLPPGQGAGFYGYTF
TGTGCCAGCAGCTTGCCCCCGGGACAGGGGGCTGGCTTCTATGGCTACACCTTC
>TRBV24-1|TRBD1|TRBJ2-5|NA
CATSARRTGGGETQYF
TGTGCCACCAGTGCCCGACGGACAGGGGGGGGAGAGACCCAGTACTTC
>TRBV6-1|NA|TRBJ2-7|NA
CASSEGGHPLREQYF
TGTGCCAGCAGTGAAGGGGGACACCCCCTTAGGGAGCAGTACTTC
>TRBV6-6|TRBD1|TRBJ2-7|once
CASSLGQGTYEQYF
TGTGCCAGCAGCTTAGGACAGGGGACCTACGAGCAGTACTTC
>TRBV4-1|NA|TRBJ1-5|NA
CASSQTELSFSNQPQHF
TGCGCCAGCAGCCAGACAGAGCTGAGTTTTAGCAATCAGCCCCAGCATTTT
>TRBV19|TRBD1|TRBJ2-5|NA
CASSIRQGAETQYF
TGTGCCAGTAGTATCCGACAGGGGGCAGAGACCCAGTACTTC
>TRBV5-6|NA|TRBJ2-3|NA
CASSLRDFLSTDTQYF
TGTGCCAGCAGCCTCCGGGACTTCCTTAGCACAGATACGCAGTATTTT